This T cell receptor beta chain is from a study of human T cells and chemical hapten exposure (dated by TCRdb to the early 2020s). Study-level background: For sensitization, 2% DPC in acetone was applied to a 2 cm by 2 cm area of upper inner arm skin. The patient cohort, mostly female, included alopecia areata with under or over 50% scalp involvement, alopecia totalis and alopecia universalis. Peripheral blood TCR repertoire changes were tracked in vivo in alopecia patients during primary and secondary sensitization to the hapten diphenylcyclopropenone (DPC). Blood samples were taken from patients before sensitization (week 0) and at 2, 6 and about 24 weeks after DPC sensitization. The libraries were sequenced as a pool, and the TCR yield per sample differed mostly because of small variations in library volumes within the pool. Patch testing was done on the upper back using Finn chambers containing 0.01% DPC, and results were scored after 6 days according to International Contact Dermatitis Research Group standards. Roughly 30 alopecia patients gave blood for TCR sequencing at one to four time points (pre-sensitization, 2, 6 and 24 weeks). Throughout the study period of around 24 weeks, patients also received therapeutic DPC doses to the scalp every week. General study outcomes and caveats: The number of TCRs above 1 in 1000 frequency did not change with DPC sensitization; there was no evidence of global repertoire structure alterations. After repeated subsampling, changes were observed in the strength of the expansion versus patch-test correlation and in the threshold at which the correlation became significant. Patch test score was positively correlated with the number of PT1 expanded TCRs, with significance at thresholds 8, 16 and 32 but not at 4. All patients had alopecia, a presumed autoimmune disease, so their immune response might differ from that of healthy individuals. Compared with pre-sensitization or healthy control sets, expanded TCRs formed significantly more large CDR3 similarity clusters, which is consistent with antigen-driven responses.

This clonotype has just a few counts. The specificity of this receptor is unknown. No base quality information exists; no much larger clone differs at one position. Based on the germline V gene (reference sequence), the CDR1 and CDR2 sequences are SEHNR and FQNEAQ. V drops 5 bases and J drops 10 bases, leaving 21 bases in between. The CDR3 starts with the cysteine, ends with the phenylalanine, and has 16 residues. Only the CDR3 DNA is retained, 48 bases long and in frame from the first base. The time point label of this sample denotes: pre-sensitization, week 0. The meaning of the sample's treatment or condition label: therapeutic diphenylcyclopropenone sensitization with weekly scalp DPC. At each patch-test visit, blood was drawn before the patch test was applied. Patients were considered eligible if aged 18 to 70, diagnosed with alopecia and deemed suitable for DPC therapy, and patients were excluded if pregnant. Total RNA was isolated from unfractionated whole blood collected in Tempus Blood RNA tubes.

The library came from RACE. Instrument used: NextSeq 500. During library preparation, unique molecular identifiers were attached to individual cDNA molecules so that TCRs could be counted quantitatively and reproducibly. For every blood RNA sample, sequencing covered both the TCR alpha and TCR beta chains. In the original analysis: The median number of TCRs per sample was roughly 94,000, ranging from roughly 20,000 to 700,000. The Decombinator software suite was used to annotate V, J and CDR3 in the TCR reads. For the PS versus PT1 abundance plots, all samples were subsampled to the same number of TCRs (28,000). TCRs were defined as expanded if absent before sensitization and observed at least eight times at the 2-week time point. TCRdb took the public reads, trimmed them with fastp at Q25, ran MiXCR for clone calling and kept in-frame beta chains. Entries that share a CDR3 protein sequence are merged under the most common genes and DNA. These V and J calls rely on TCRdb rather than the paper's analysis. Here the sample has about 350,000 distinct CDR3 sequences; about 5% occur a single time. About 8.7% of the sample is in the top ten clones.

The clonotype comes from a young woman with alopecia areata. Some clones in this sample may be carry-over from other donors' samples. This sequence uses TRBV7-9 and TRBJ1-6; the D region possibly corresponds to TRBD1 (6 bases align). The sequencing used whole blood, collected in connection with sensitization to the hapten diphenylcyclopropenone (DPC). The CDR3 sequence is CASSELKGGLDSPLHF. The DNA sequence is as follows: TGTGCCAGCAGCGAGCTGAAGGGGGGTCTCGACTCACCCCTCCACTTT.